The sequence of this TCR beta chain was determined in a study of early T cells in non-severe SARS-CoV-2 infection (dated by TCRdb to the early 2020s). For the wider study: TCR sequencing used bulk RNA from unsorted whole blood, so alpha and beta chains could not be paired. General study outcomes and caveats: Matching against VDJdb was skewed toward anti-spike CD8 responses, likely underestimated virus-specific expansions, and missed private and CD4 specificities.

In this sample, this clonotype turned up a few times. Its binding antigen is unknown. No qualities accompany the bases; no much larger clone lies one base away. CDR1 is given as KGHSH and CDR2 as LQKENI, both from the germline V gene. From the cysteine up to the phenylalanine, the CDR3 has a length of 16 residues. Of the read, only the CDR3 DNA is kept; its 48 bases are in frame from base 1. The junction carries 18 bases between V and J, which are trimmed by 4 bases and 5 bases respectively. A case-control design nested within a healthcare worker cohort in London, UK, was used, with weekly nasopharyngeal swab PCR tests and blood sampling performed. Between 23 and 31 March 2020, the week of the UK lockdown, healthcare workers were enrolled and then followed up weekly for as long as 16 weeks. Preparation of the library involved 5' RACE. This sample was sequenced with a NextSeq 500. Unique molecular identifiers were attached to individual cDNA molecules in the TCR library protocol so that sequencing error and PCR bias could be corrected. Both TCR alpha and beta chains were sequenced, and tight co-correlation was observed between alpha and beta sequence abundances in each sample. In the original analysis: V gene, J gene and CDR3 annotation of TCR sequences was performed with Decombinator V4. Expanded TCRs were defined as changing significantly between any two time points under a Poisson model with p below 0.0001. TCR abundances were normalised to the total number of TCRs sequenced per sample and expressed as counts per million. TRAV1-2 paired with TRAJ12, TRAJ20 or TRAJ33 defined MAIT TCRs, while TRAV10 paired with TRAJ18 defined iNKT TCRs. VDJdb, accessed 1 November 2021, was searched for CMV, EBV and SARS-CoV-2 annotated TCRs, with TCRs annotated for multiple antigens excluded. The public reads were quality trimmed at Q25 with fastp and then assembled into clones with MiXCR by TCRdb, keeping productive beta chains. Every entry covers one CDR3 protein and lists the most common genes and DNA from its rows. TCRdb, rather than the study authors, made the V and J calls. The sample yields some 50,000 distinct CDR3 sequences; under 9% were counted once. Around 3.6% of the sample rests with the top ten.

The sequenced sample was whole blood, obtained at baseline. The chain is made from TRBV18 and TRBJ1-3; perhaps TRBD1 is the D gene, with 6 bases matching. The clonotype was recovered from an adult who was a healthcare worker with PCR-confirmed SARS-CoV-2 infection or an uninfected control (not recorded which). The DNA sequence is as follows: TGTGCCAGCTCACTTGGGACTCCAGGGGAACGAAACACCATATATTTT. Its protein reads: CASSLGTPGERNTIYF.